This entry describes one T cell receptor (beta chain). This entry comes from a study of CD8 T cells in Susac syndrome. An amount of RNA that ranged from roughly 0.45 to 1 ug was reverse transcribed with random hexamers. Across 54 Vbeta and 13 Jbeta, immunoSEQ multiplex PCR amplified TCR beta CDR3. TCRdb re-analysed the immunoSEQ multiplex PCR reads in MiXCR, keeping a single row per CDR3 protein. Found here are roughly 190,000 distinct CDR3 sequences, over 85% of them singletons; the top ten hold 0.085% to 0.13%. V shed 2 bases, J shed 2 bases, and the junction held 2 bases outside the gene matches. Germline CDR1 GTSNPN, CDR2 SVGIG (reference sequence). The CDR3 has 13 amino acids. CD8+ and CD4+ T cells taken from blood had their TCR beta sequenced. While serving as controls, healthy donors were matched for age and sex. TEMRA cells were FACS-enriched and CD8+ and CD4+ T cells negatively isolated.

The material sequenced was CD4+ T cells from PBMCs. The receptor's source is a human donor in good health. This chain uses TRBV30 with TRBJ2-5; 7 bases fit TRBD2. The CDR3 DNA is TGTGCCTGGAGTAAGGGACTACAAGAGACCCAGTACTTC. This sequence encodes CAWSKGLQETQYF.